The entry that follows covers one TCR beta chain sequence. Its antigen remains unidentified. Using the 5' RACE reads, TCRdb records one entry per CDR3 protein without DNA. Reported are roughly 20,000 distinct CDR3 sequences; the ten largest clones contain approximately 53%. The CDR3 runs to 12 residues. The germline gives CDR1 SGHVS, CDR2 FQNEAQ. This specimen belongs to a study of T cells expressing NK-cell markers. The study's findings and limits: Dominant NKG2C+ clonotypes made up 1.0-7.0% of CD8+ T cells in six donors. Four of the donors also had these clonotypes leading their CD3+CD56-NKG2C+ fraction.

The chain is built from TRBV7-8 and TRBJ1-1. The sequence was obtained from a man between 18 and 69 years old in good health. The specimen was blood T cells: a sorted CD56 or NKG2C T cell subset, CD4+ or CD8+ T cells, or bulk PBMC T cells (not recorded which). CDR3 region: CASSFLDSEAFF.